The 26 T cell receptor beta chains presented below share a single source sample, sequenced in a study of Graves' ophthalmopathy and Graves' hyperthyroidism. Investigators amplified TCR beta CDR3 regions from RNA transcripts. The workflow started with a first-round RT-PCR run with HTBI primers and then moved on to a second-round multiplex PCR. TCRdb re-called the multiplex PCR reads with MiXCR, one entry per CDR3 protein. Of approximately 500,000 distinct CDR3 sequences in the sample, around an eighth were seen once. Sequenced sample: blood. These receptors came from a woman younger than 45 with Graves' ophthalmopathy.

This clonotype was seen repeatedly, ten times or more. The chain joins TRBV4-1 to TRBJ2-7; D is ambiguous. This CDR3 has 17 residues. The germline V gene encodes CDR1 MGHRA and CDR2 YSYEKL. Trimming pared 0 bases from V and 6 bases from J, leaving 21 bases between. DNA of the CDR3: TGCGCCAGCAGCCAAGAAAGGGCCCCGGGCTTCAACGGCGAGCAGTACTTC. This sequence encodes CASSQERAPGFNGEQYF.

The chain has TRBV12-3 or TRBV12-4 and TRBJ1-1, with 7 nucleotides matching TRBD1. V lost 6 bases, J lost 1 base, and 14 bases stayed unmatched. The CDR3 is 17 amino acids. The CDR3, as DNA: TGTGCCAGCAGCCTCGACAGGGAGCTCTCCGGGAACACTGAAGCTTTCTTT. It is translated as CASSLDRELSGNTEAFF.

This clonotype was seen many times. This sequence joins TRBV6-1 and TRBJ2-7; 10 bases align to TRBD2. The CDR3 is 14 amino acids. Germline V gene data show CDR1 as MNHNS and CDR2 as SASEGT. The V segment lost 6 bases and the J segment 1 base; nucleotides outside the gene matches: 3. CDR3 DNA: TGTGCCAGCAGGGCTAGCGGGAGATCCTACGAGCAGTACTTC. Translated, it gives CASRASGRSYEQYF.

The sample holds many counts of this clonotype. The V and J genes are TRBV20-1 and TRBJ2-5, with D possibly being TRBD1 or TRBD2 (5 bases each). Germline CDR1 reads DFQATT; CDR2 reads SNEGSKA (reference sequence). This CDR3 region has 14 residues. V was trimmed by 7 bases and J by 1 base, leaving 16 bases between them. The DNA for the CDR3 is TGCAGTGGGGGGAAGGGGCCAATCCAAGAGACCCAGTACTTC. As protein: CSGGKGPIQETQYF.

This clonotype came up many times. The chain carries TRBV2 and TRBJ2-7; D is possibly TRBD1 (5 bases). Trimming removed 4 bases from V and 0 bases from J, with 16 bases in between. Germline CDR1 SNHLY, CDR2 FYNNEI. The length of the CDR3 is 16 residues. CDR3 DNA: TGTGCCAGCAGTGTCACAGGTCCCAGGTACTCCTACGAGCAGTACTTC. Translating it yields CASSVTGPRYSYEQYF.

Comments on this clonotype: Just one base apart from a much larger clone, this may be a read error. The chain is built from TRBV3-1 and TRBJ1-2; no clear D gene. The length of the CDR3 is 13 residues. Trimming shortened V by 5 bases and J by 6 bases, and 13 bases separated the two germline ends. Germline V lookup: CDR1 LGHDT, CDR2 YNNKEL (reference sequence). In DNA, the CDR3 is TGTGCCAGCAGCTCATGGGCAGGAGATGGCTACACCTTC. This translates into CASSSWAGDGYTF.

This clonotype was seen repeatedly, ten times or more. The rearrangement joins TRBV6-1 to TRBJ1-1, with 9 bases that match TRBD1. CDR3 length: 16 residues. The J segment lost 2 bases and the V segment lost 6 bases, leaving 10 bases of the junction unmatched. CDR1 and CDR2 (germline): MNHNS, SASEGT. CDR3 residues: CASRWTGAHHNTEAFF. The CDR3 DNA reads as TGTGCCAGCAGATGGACAGGGGCCCACCATAACACTGAAGCTTTCTTT.

This clonotype has at least ten counts. The chain combines TRBV12-3 or TRBV12-4 with TRBJ2-2, with 7 bases lining up with TRBD2. The CDR3 runs 15 residues. V dropped 3 bases and J dropped 3; count of bases not matched to a gene: 4. The CDR3 DNA follows: TGTGCCAGCAGTTTGCGGGAGAGATACACCGGGGAGCTGTTTTTT. Translating gives CASSLRERYTGELFF.

This clonotype was seen ten or more times. The chain is built from TRBV4-1 and TRBJ2-7; a possible D gene is TRBD2 (6 bases). Deletions cut 0 bases from V and 3 bases from J, with 15 bases between. CDR1 and CDR2 (germline): MGHRA, YSYEKL. The CDR3 runs to 16 residues. The CDR3 loop reads CASSQEQRSGHYEQYF. The CDR3 DNA reads TGCGCCAGCAGCCAAGAGCAGCGGAGCGGGCACTACGAGCAGTACTTC.

This chain joins TRBV12-3 or TRBV12-4 and TRBJ1-5; D not resolved. This CDR3 has 13 residues. Trimming took off 5 bases at V and 6 bases at J, with 11 bases between the two ends. The CDR3 here is CASSRSGSQPQHF. The CDR3 DNA reads as TGTGCCAGCAGTAGATCTGGGAGTCAGCCCCAGCATTTT.

This clonotype was picked up a small number of times. The chain is built from TRBV10-3 and TRBJ2-3; a weak D match, TRBD2 (5 bases). V was shortened by 10 bases and J by 4 bases, with 18 bases between the two germline ends. Per the germline V gene, CDR1 is ENHRY and CDR2 is SYGVKD. This CDR3 contains 14 residues. CDR3: CATAEGSGADTQYF. CDR3 in DNA: TGTGCCACTGCCGAGGGATCCGGCGCAGATACGCAGTATTTT.

This clonotype was recorded at least ten times. The chain combines TRBV20-1 with TRBJ1-1; the match to TRBD1 covers 7 bases. The CDR3 loop spans 10 amino acids. CDR1 is DFQATT, CDR2 SNEGSKA, per germline (reference sequence). V was pared by 4 bases and J by 11 bases, with 4 bases of the junction left unmatched. In DNA, the CDR3 is TGCAGTGCTAAGACAGGGCGGGCTTTCTTT. Translated: CSAKTGRAFF.

This clonotype was observed at least ten times. The chain carries TRBV27 and TRBJ2-7; D remains unclear. The CDR3 consists of 15 residues. V was clipped by 5 bases and J by 4 bases, with 18 bases between them. Germline V gene data show CDR1 as MNHEY and CDR2 as SMNVEV (reference sequence). The CDR3 coding sequence is TGTGCCAGCAGTCCAGACGTGGGATACCAGTACGAGCAGTACTTC. The encoded protein is CASSPDVGYQYEQYF.

This clonotype was recorded at least ten times. V gene TRBV28 combines with J gene TRBJ2-5; possibly TRBD2 for D (5 bases). Between the trimmed V and J ends, which lost 3 bases and 4 bases, there was a span of 15 bases. Germline CDR1 and CDR2: MDHEN and SYDVKM. CDR3 length: 15 residues. CDR3 DNA: TGTGCCAGCAGTTTCGTGGGGAGCCCAGGAGAGACCCAGTACTTC. Translation: CASSFVGSPGETQYF. The full variable domain, with the rest looked up from reference TRBV28 and TRBJ2-5, is DVKVTQSSRYLVKRTGEKVFLECVQDMDHENMFWYRQDPGLGLRLIYFSYDVKMKEKGDIPEGYSVSREKKERFSLILESASTNQTSMYLCASSFVGSPGETQYFGPGTRLLVL.

Ten or more counts support this clonotype. The chain employs TRBV6-5 and TRBJ2-7; no clear D. This CDR3 has 13 residues. V was cut by 2 bases and J by 4 bases, with 9 bases left in between. Germline V CDR1 and CDR2: MNHEY, SVGAGI. DNA of the CDR3: TGTGCCAGCAGTTACAACTGGAAGTACGAGCAGTACTTC. This sequence encodes CASSYNWKYEQYF.

This clonotype was found many times. The chain recombines TRBV7-2 with TRBJ2-7, with 10 bases aligning to TRBD2. The CDR3 covers 15 residues. The J segment lost 3 bases and the V segment lost 5 bases, leaving 7 bases of the junction unmatched. Germline-derived CDR1 and CDR2 are SGHTA and FQGNSA. DNA of the CDR3: TGTGCCAGCAGCAACGGAGCGGGGGGGTTCTACGAGCAGTACTTC. This codes for CASSNGAGGFYEQYF.

This clonotype was seen repeatedly, ten times or more. The V and J genes are TRBV11-2 and TRBJ2-5; D is unresolved. The CDR3 totals 11 residues. CDR1 and CDR2 from the germline V gene are SGHAT and FQNNGV. With 10 bases removed from V and 6 bases from J, the gap between germline ends came to 12 bases. The CDR3 loop reads CATRIAQTQYF. The CDR3, as DNA: TGTGCCACCCGCATAGCCCAGACCCAGTACTTC.

This clonotype showed up many times. The chain couples TRBV5-1 to TRBJ1-2; the match to TRBD1 covers 7 bases. In germline, CDR1 is SGHRS, CDR2 YFSETQ. V trimming: 1 base; J trimming: 4 bases; junction bases outside the gene matches: 7. The CDR3 contains 15 residues. In DNA form, the CDR3 reads TGCGCCAGCAGCTTGACCGGGACAGAAAGCTATGGCTACACCTTC. Protein: CASSLTGTESYGYTF.

This clonotype was seen ten or more times. This chain links TRBV11-2 with TRBJ2-2; D unresolved. The CDR3 runs to 15 residues. Trimming took 5 bases from V and 4 from J, leaving 14 bases between them. Germline V gene data show CDR1 as SGHAT and CDR2 as FQNNGV. In DNA form, the CDR3 reads TGTGCCAGCAGCCCTTCCATCCGTGTCACCGGGGAGCTGTTTTTT. Protein product: CASSPSIRVTGELFF.

This clonotype was counted at least ten times. The chain couples TRBV11-2 to TRBJ1-3, with D uncertain. The germline V gene encodes CDR1 SGHAT and CDR2 FQNNGV. CDR3 length equals 18 residues. Trimming pared 7 bases from V and 5 bases from J, leaving 27 bases between. The CDR3 sequence is CASTLHDLRGPARNTIYF. As DNA, the CDR3 is TGTGCCAGCACCCTCCACGACTTAAGAGGTCCGGCGAGAAACACCATATATTTT.

In this sample, this clonotype turned up many times. This chain links TRBV28 with TRBJ1-6, with 8 bases lining up with TRBD1. Trimming removed 4 bases from V and 9 bases from J; junction bases left unmatched: 11. CDR3 length equals 16 residues. Per germline, CDR1 MDHEN and CDR2 SYDVKM. The CDR3 is CASSSGQGPVSSPLHF. The CDR3 nucleotides are TGTGCCAGCAGTTCCGGACAGGGCCCCGTTAGTTCACCCCTCCACTTT. Complete variable domain (other parts from reference TRBV28 and TRBJ1-6): DVKVTQSSRYLVKRTGEKVFLECVQDMDHENMFWYRQDPGLGLRLIYFSYDVKMKEKGDIPEGYSVSREKKERFSLILESASTNQTSMYLCASSSGQGPVSSPLHFGNGTRLTVT.

This clonotype was observed at least ten times. The chain carries TRBV18 and TRBJ1-2; D possibly corresponds to TRBD1 (5 bases). CDR3 length equals 13 residues. The V and J ends lost 3 bases and 8 bases respectively, with 13 bases between them. The V gene's germline CDR1 is KGHSH and CDR2 LQKENI. The CDR3 loop is CASSPGTPGGYTF. The CDR3 DNA sequence: TGTGCCAGCTCACCCGGGACCCCTGGGGGCTACACCTTC.

Ten or more counts support this clonotype. The V call is TRBV6-1, the J call TRBJ2-2; 9 bases fit TRBD1. Germline V CDR1 and CDR2: MNHNS, SASEGT. The CDR3 consists of 16 residues. Trimming took 8 bases from V and 0 from J; bases not matched to a gene: 7. The CDR3 DNA reads TGTGCCAGCCGGATTCGGACAGGGGCGAACACCGGGGAGCTGTTTTTT. Protein: CASRIRTGANTGELFF.

This clonotype was counted a few times. The chain uses TRBV5-6 and TRBJ1-1; 8 bases map to TRBD1. The CDR3 loop spans 16 amino acids. V lost 1 base, J lost 5 bases, and 10 bases stayed unmatched. Per the germline V gene, CDR1 is SGHDT and CDR2 is YYEEEE. The CDR3 reads CASSLLWQGAWTEAFF. In DNA, the CDR3 is TGTGCCAGCAGCTTGCTTTGGCAGGGGGCCTGGACTGAAGCTTTCTTT.

This clonotype has at least ten counts. The V call is TRBV9, the J call TRBJ1-1; no clear D. The CDR3 totals 15 residues. The V gene lost 0 bases and the J gene lost 0 bases, with 9 bases spanning the gap. CDR1 and CDR2 (germline): SGDLS, YYNGEE. CDR3 amino acids: CASSVVPEMNTEAFF. The CDR3 DNA follows: TGTGCCAGCAGCGTAGTCCCAGAAATGAACACTGAAGCTTTCTTT.

The rearrangement uses TRBV6-1 and TRBJ1-2; D may be TRBD1 (6 bases). In germline, CDR1 is MNHNS, CDR2 SASEGT. V was pared by 2 bases and J by 4 bases, with 14 bases between. CDR3 length equals 15 residues. The CDR3 DNA reads TGTGCCAGCAGTGAATCGCCCGGGGGCGGCTATGGCTACACCTTC. Its translation: CASSESPGGGYGYTF.